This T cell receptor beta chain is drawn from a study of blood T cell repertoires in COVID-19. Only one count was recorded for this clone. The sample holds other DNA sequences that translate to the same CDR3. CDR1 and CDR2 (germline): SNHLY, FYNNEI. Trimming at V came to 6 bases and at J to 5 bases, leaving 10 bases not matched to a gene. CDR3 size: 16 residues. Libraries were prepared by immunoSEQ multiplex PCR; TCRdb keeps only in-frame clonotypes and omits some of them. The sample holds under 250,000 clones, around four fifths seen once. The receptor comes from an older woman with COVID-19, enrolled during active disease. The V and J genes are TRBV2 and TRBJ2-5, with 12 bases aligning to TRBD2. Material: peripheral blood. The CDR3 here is CASSLRELAGGETQYF. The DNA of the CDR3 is TGTGCCAGCAGCCTTCGAGAGCTAGCGGGAGGGGAGACCCAGTACTTC.